This is a list of T cell receptor beta chains from one sample in a study of regulatory T cells in long-lasting Graves disease. Using its own MiXCR run on the multiplex PCR reads, TCRdb lists one record per CDR3 protein. Here the sample spans a few hundred thousand distinct CDR3 sequences, 23% being singletons. The sequencing used peripheral blood mononuclear cells (PBMCs), collected when the disease was refractory, from a patient treated with antithyroid drugs. The source of these receptors is a female donor with Graves disease. CDR3s include the opening cysteine and the closing phenylalanine or tryptophan. A D gene is named only where the DNA matches it firmly. Expanded clones are given a class, and other clones once, few, many or no size at all.

TRBJ2-7,.,TRBD2,TRBV19,TGTGCCAGTAGTATGGCCGGGAGGTCCTCCTACGAGCAGTACTTC,CASSMAGRSSYEQYF
TRBJ2-1,.,TRBD1,TRBV2,TGTGCCAGCAGTGTCCCGGACAGGACCTCCTACAATGAGCAGTTCTTC,CASSVPDRTSYNEQFF
TRBJ2-4,.,TRBD1,TRBV19,TGTGCCAGCAGCCGGGACAGGGGGGGCATTCAGTACTTC,CASSRDRGGIQYF
TRBJ2-1,.,TRBD1,TRBV5-1,TGCGCCAGCCTTTCCGGGACAGGGGTCAATGAGCAGTTCTTC,CASLSGTGVNEQFF
TRBJ2-7,.,TRBD2,TRBV20-1,TGCAGTGCTAGAGATCAACAGGGAAACGTTGGTAGCGGGAGGGCCTACGAGCAGTACTTC,CSARDQQGNVGSGRAYEQYF
TRBJ2-2,.,.,TRBV6-2/TRBV6-3,TGTGCCACAAAGGAAACAGGGAATGCCGGGGAGCTGTTTTTT,CATKETGNAGELFF
TRBJ1-1,few,.,TRBV7-2,TGTGCCAGCAGCCGGGTGGCCTCCATGAACACTGAAGCTTTCTTT,CASSRVASMNTEAFF
TRBJ1-2,.,.,TRBV6-2/TRBV6-3,TGTGCCAGCAGTAAGCAGTCCGGGACATACTATGGCTACACCTTC,CASSKQSGTYYGYTF
TRBJ2-7,.,TRBD1,TRBV2,TGTGCCAGCAGTGGATTGGGGACAGCTTCCTACGAGCAGTACTTC,CASSGLGTASYEQYF
TRBJ1-1,.,.,TRBV9,TGTGCCAGCAGCGTAGCGGGAGATGCTGAAGCTTTCTTT,CASSVAGDAEAFF
TRBJ2-7,.,TRBD2,TRBV4-1,TGCGCCAGCAGCCAAGAGACTAGCGGGGGTTACGAGCAGTACTTC,CASSQETSGGYEQYF
TRBJ2-7,.,.,TRBV7-2,TGTGCCAGCAGCCCCTACGAGCAGGCGACCGAGCAGTACTTC,CASSPYEQATEQYF
TRBJ2-2,once,.,TRBV7-9,TGTGCCAGCGCCCGGACAGACCACACCGGGGAGCTGTTTTTT,CASARTDHTGELFF
TRBJ2-1,.,.,TRBV19,TGTGCTAGTAGTATGGAGCTATCGGTTAATGAGCAGTTCTTC,CASSMELSVNEQFF
TRBJ2-2,few,.,TRBV5-1,TGCGCCAGCAGTTTTTTAACAGGGAACACCGGGGAGCTGTTTTTT,CASSFLTGNTGELFF
TRBJ1-1,many,.,TRBV11-2,TGTGCCAGCAGTTTAATTGGGGGGAACACTGAAGCTTTCTTT,CASSLIGGNTEAFF
TRBJ1-6,once,TRBD1,TRBV28,TGTGCCGGCAGTTTATCCAGGGGGAATTCACCCCTCCACTTT,CAGSLSRGNSPLHF
TRBJ2-5,many,TRBD1,TRBV2,TGTGCCAGCAGGATGGACAGGGGGCAAGAGACCCAGTACTTC,CASRMDRGQETQYF
TRBJ2-7,many,.,TRBV2,TGTGCCAGCAGTTTTAAACTAGGCGAGCAGTACTTC,CASSFKLGEQYF
TRBJ1-3,few,.,TRBV6-1,TGTGCCAGCACCGAGACCGCATCTGGAAACACCATATATTTT,CASTETASGNTIYF
TRBJ1-5,.,TRBD1,TRBV7-2,TGTGCCAGCAGCGAACAGGGGACAGGGACTCAGCCCCAGCATTTT,CASSEQGTGTQPQHF
TRBJ2-1,.,.,TRBV6-2/TRBV6-3,TGTGCCAGCAGTAGACCCTCCTACAATGAGCAGTTCTTC,CASSRPSYNEQFF
TRBJ1-1,many,TRBD1,TRBV28,TGTGCCAGCAGTTCACCGGGACAGGGCTATATTGGGACTGAAGCTTTCTTT,CASSSPGQGYIGTEAFF
TRBJ2-5,few,TRBD2,TRBV20-1,TGCAGTGCTAGACCCTATTTGTGGACTAGCGGGAGGGCCGATTTGGAGACCCAGTACTTC,CSARPYLWTSGRADLETQYF
TRBJ2-4,many,TRBD1,TRBV20-1,TGCAGTTCCGGGACAGAGTACTTC,CSSGTEYF
TRBJ1-1,many,TRBD1,TRBV28,TGTGCCAGCAGTTCCCTTGAGACAGGGGAAACTGAAGCTTTCTTT,CASSSLETGETEAFF
TRBJ2-2,many,TRBD2,TRBV2,TGTGCCAGCAGTGAACTAGCGGGAGACACCAGGGAGCTGTTTTTT,CASSELAGDTRELFF
TRBJ2-3,.,.,TRBV11-2,TGTGCCAGCAGCCTGTCTCTGGGGAGTAGGTCAGATACGCAGTATTTT,CASSLSLGSRSDTQYF
TRBJ1-1,.,.,TRBV7-9,TGTGCCAGCAGCTCCACGCAGGTTGAAGCTTTCTTT,CASSSTQVEAFF